Shown below are 4 T cell receptor beta chains from a single sample sequenced in a study of T-cell memory formation after mild COVID-19. TCRdb ran MiXCR on the 5' RACE reads and lists one entry per CDR3 protein. This table holds 450,000 to 700,000 distinct CDR3 sequences, approximately 19% found once. The sequenced sample was PBMCs or a T cell subset sorted from them (not recorded which). These receptors all come from an adult woman who had mild COVID-19 (a few samples of this study predate the infection). Cell type and time point are not known.

This clonotype was picked up a small number of times. The rearrangement joins TRBV2 to TRBJ2-6; no definite D call. The ends were cut back, 6 bases at V and 0 bases at J, with 6 bases in the middle. Germline values: CDR1 SNHLY, CDR2 FYNNEI. CDR3 size: 14 residues. CDR3 residues: CASSFYSGANVLTF. Written as DNA, the CDR3 is TGTGCCAGCAGCTTCTACTCTGGGGCCAACGTCCTGACTTTC.

This clonotype was seen many times. The chain links TRBV19 to TRBJ2-5, with TRBD1 matching over 9 bases. The CDR3 extends over 15 amino acids. V gave up 5 bases and J gave up 3 bases; unmatched junction bases: 7. The germline gives CDR1 LNHDA, CDR2 SQIVND (reference sequence). The CDR3 nucleotides are TGTGCCAGTAGTGCCGGCCGGGACAGGGAAGAGACCCAGTACTTC. Translation: CASSAGRDREETQYF.

This clonotype was seen a handful of times. This chain joins TRBV10-3 and TRBJ1-1; TRBD1 matches 11 bases. Germline loops: CDR1 ENHRY, CDR2 SYGVKD. This CDR3 is built from 13 residues. V lost 6 bases and J lost 4; bases outside the gene matches: 1. Here the CDR3 DNA reads TGTGCCATCAGAGGGACAGGGGGCACTGAAGCTTTCTTT. It specifies CAIRGTGGTEAFF.

V gene TRBV4-3 combines with J gene TRBJ2-2; no clear D. V was trimmed by 1 base and J by 2 bases, leaving 5 bases between them. This CDR3 region has 14 residues. CDR1 and CDR2 from the germline V gene are LGHNA and YSLEER. The CDR3 sequence is CASSQVPNTGELFF. CDR3 bases: TGCGCCAGCAGCCAAGTACCTAACACCGGGGAGCTGTTTTTT.